This T cell receptor beta chain was documented in a study of immune characterization of retroperitoneal liposarcoma. MiXCR, applied by TCRdb to the PCR reads, yields one record per CDR3 protein. The sample holds 9,500 to 13,000 distinct CDR3 sequences; roughly 29% are singletons and the top ten take under 9.5%. With 10 bases clipped from V and 0 bases from J, the junction kept 14 bases outside the gene matches. Per germline, CDR1 MNHEY and CDR2 SVGAGI. This CDR3 spans 17 amino acids. Points on this clonotype: A much more abundant neighbour one base away suggests this may be a read error.

J is TRBJ2-1 and V is TRBV6-5; 8 bases match TRBD2. Sequenced sample: tumor tissue. This sequence was found in a male donor with retroperitoneal liposarcoma. Here the CDR3 DNA reads TGTGCCAACAGCTACGGGGGCGGGAGGAGCTCCTACAATGAGCAGTTCTTC. Protein sequence: CANSYGGGRSSYNEQFF.